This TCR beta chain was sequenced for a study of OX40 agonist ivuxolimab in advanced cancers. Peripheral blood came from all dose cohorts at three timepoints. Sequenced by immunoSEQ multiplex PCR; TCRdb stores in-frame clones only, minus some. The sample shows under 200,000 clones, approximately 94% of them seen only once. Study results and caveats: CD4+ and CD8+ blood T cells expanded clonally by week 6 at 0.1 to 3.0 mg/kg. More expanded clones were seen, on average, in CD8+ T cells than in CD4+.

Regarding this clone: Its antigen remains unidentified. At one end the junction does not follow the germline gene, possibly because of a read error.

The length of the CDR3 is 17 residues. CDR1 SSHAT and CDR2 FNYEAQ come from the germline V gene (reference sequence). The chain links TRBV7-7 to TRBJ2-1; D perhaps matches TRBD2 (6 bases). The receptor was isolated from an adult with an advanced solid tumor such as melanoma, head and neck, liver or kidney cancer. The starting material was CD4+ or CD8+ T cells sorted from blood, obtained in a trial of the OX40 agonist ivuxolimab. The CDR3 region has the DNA TGTGCTAGCAGCCGCACCCTTTTCGGGGAGCGGGCTAATGAGCAGTTCTTC. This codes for CASSRTLFGERANEQFF.